This T cell receptor (beta chain) was sequenced during a study of cytomegalovirus exposure and HLA in healthy donors. Study-wide background: In an earlier analysis, 90 million to 130 million unique TCR beta sequences were found from approximately 170 million T cells. Study outcomes and limitations: Reports indicate that TCR beta sequences accurately predicted the HLA-A and HLA-B alleles of most subjects.

PCR amplification relied on 60 Vbeta primers (plus 13 Jbeta primers). TCRdb keeps only in-frame clones here, not all; method: immunoSEQ multiplex PCR. Here the sample spans roughly 180,000 clones, 70% to 80% being singletons. Trimming shortened V by 3 bases and J by 0 bases, and 11 bases separated the two germline ends. This CDR3 region has 15 residues. Germline CDR1 is KGHSH and CDR2 is LQKENI. Comments on this clone: The antigen is unknown.

This chain joins TRBV18 and TRBJ1-1; D remains unclear. The source of this sequence is a man aged 25 to 40 in good health and CMV-seronegative. What was sequenced was PBMCs. This CDR3 reads CASSPGISLNTEAFF. The CDR3 DNA is TGTGCCAGCTCACCCGGGATCAGCTTGAACACTGAAGCTTTCTTT. Filled out from reference TRBV18 and TRBJ1-1, the complete variable domain reads NAGVMQNPRHLVRRRGQEARLRCSPMKGHSHVYWYRQLPEEGLKFMVYLQKENIIDESGMPKERFSAEFPKEGPSILRIQQVVRGDSAAYFCASSPGISLNTEAFFGQGTRLTVV.